The clone carrying this T cell receptor (beta chain) came up once. This CDR3 is 16 amino acids long. V was clipped by 1 base and J by 5 bases; unmatched bases: 2. Germline CDR1 reads LGHNA; CDR2 reads YNFKEQ. The data stem from a study of blood T cell repertoires in COVID-19. The data were produced by immunoSEQ multiplex PCR, yet TCRdb's version contains in-frame clones alone and is incomplete. Of around 84,000 clones listed, roughly 90% are singletons. The origin of this receptor is a man aged 45-65 years with active COVID-19. The sequenced material came from peripheral blood. V gene TRBV4-2 combines with J gene TRBJ2-2, with 12 positions matching TRBD2. CDR3 region: CASSQVGTSGTGELFF. CDR3 bases: TGTGCCAGCAGCCAAGTAGGGACTAGCGGGACCGGGGAGCTGTTTTTT.